The T cell receptor (beta chain) described here comes from a study of blood T cell repertoires in COVID-19. The sample holds a few counts of this clone. The CDR3 contains 13 residues. The germline V gene encodes CDR1 LGHDT and CDR2 YNNKEL (reference sequence). Trimming stripped 3 bases from V and 9 bases from J, with 12 bases between. The protocol was immunoSEQ multiplex PCR, while the TCRdb copy is restricted to in-frame clones and leaves out a portion. The sample includes 260,000 or so clones, roughly 79% of them seen just once. The source material was peripheral blood. The receptor's source is an elderly woman with COVID-19, enrolled during active disease. The gene calls are TRBV3-1 (or the pseudogene TRBV3-2) and TRBJ1-5; D unclear. The CDR3, as DNA: TGTGCCAGCAGCCACACCGAAACGGGGCCCCAGCATTTT. This codes for CASSHTETGPQHF.